This record covers a single TCR beta chain. Its antigen is currently unknown. The sample belongs to a study of T cell responses to AZD1222 COVID-19 vaccine. Looking at the study overall: Second-dose intervals near 4 or 12 weeks were combined.

Study-level results: Clonal diversity was possibly underestimated, and the donors were mostly white British, with more females.

V shed 1 base and J shed 1 base, with 10 bases lying between them. CDR3 size: 14 residues. Germline V gives CDR1 SQVTM, CDR2 ANQGSEA. Produced via immunoSEQ multiplex PCR; TCRdb's table is partial and in-frame only. The sample yields roughly 120,000 clones, around nine tenths seen once. This specimen consisted of peripheral blood, obtained on day 0 of AZD1222 vaccination. The TCR was taken from an adult in good health. V gene TRBV29-1 combines with J gene TRBJ1-2; D unclear. The CDR3 DNA is TGCAGCGTTGAAGTGGGCACAGTTAACTATGGCTACACCTTC. Translating gives CSVEVGTVNYGYTF.